This TCR beta chain is from a study of early T cells in non-severe SARS-CoV-2 infection. About the study: Sequencing input comprised bulk RNA from unsorted whole blood; chain pairing was not available.

J lost 1 base, V lost 1 base, and 3 bases had no gene match. The CDR3 totals 14 residues. Germline CDR1 and CDR2: DFQATT and SNEGSKA (reference sequence). Tagging with unique molecular identifiers was applied to individual cDNA molecules. TCRdb called the 5' RACE reads again in MiXCR, with one record for every CDR3 protein. This table has approximately 56,000 distinct CDR3 sequences, roughly 16% appearing once. This clonotype was detected only a few times. Its antigen is unidentified. Overall study results and limits: CD4 and private specificities were missed by VDJdb matching, which favored anti-spike CD8 responses.

This receptor was identified in an adult who was a healthcare worker with PCR-confirmed SARS-CoV-2 infection or an uninfected control (not recorded which). The genes are TRBV20-1 and TRBJ1-1; 7 positions agree with TRBD1. This specimen was whole blood, taken at baseline. CDR3 in amino acids: CSARVTGPNTEAFF. The CDR3 DNA reads as TGCAGTGCTAGAGTGACAGGGCCGAACACTGAAGCTTTCTTT.